This TCR beta chain was retrieved from a study of CD8+ T cells in alopecia areata (dated by TCRdb to 2016 to 2018). For the study in its entirety: Treated patients were enrolled in an open-label pilot trial of oral tofacitinib, 5 to 10 mg twice daily, for moderate-to-severe alopecia areata. Tofacitinib was given for 6 to 18 months, followed by 6 months of follow-up off drug to assess delayed response and recurrence. For the treated patients, the SALT score, which quantifies what percentage of scalp surface area is affected, served as the measure of disease severity. To study T cell clonal expansion in alopecia areata, the researchers applied high-throughput TCRbeta sequencing to both the C3H/HeJ mouse model and human patients. Human TCRbeta sequencing covered scalp tissue and sorted CD4+ and CD8+ peripheral blood T cells from patchy and totalis/universalis alopecia areata patients and healthy controls. Biopsies were taken from tofacitinib-treated patients at baseline and at 4 and 24 weeks of treatment, and a later scalp biopsy was taken in several of the tofacitinib-treated patients. Clonality in the scalp was compared among normal scalp (n=4), patchy alopecia areata scalp (n=8), and alopecia totalis/universalis scalp (n=8). RNA was obtained with the PAXgene miRNA kit for fixed scalp, the miRNeasy kit for PBMCs, and the RNeasy kit for mouse skin. TCRbeta CDR3 regions were amplified by immunoSEQ multiplex PCR using 35 Vbeta forward and 13 Jbeta reverse primers. Results and caveats for the whole study, not just this receptor: Shared TCR sequences between patients were less evident than in mice, which may be partly attributable to HLA diversity in the patient population. Tofacitinib significantly lowered scalp clonality and the number of expanded CD8+ clones among the top 100 scalp clones. Lesional scalp, especially in alopecia totalis/universalis, showed higher clonality and more expanded CD8+ clones than normal scalp, suggesting antigenic drive. The treated cohort was small, with a single nonresponder, so links between baseline CD8+ expansion and response need larger studies. Many expanded lesional clones were found to persist in scalp and blood during tofacitinib treatment, and relapse after treatment cessation may be partly explained by this persistence. Unlike mouse skin, which is dominated by gammadelta T cells, normal human skin has resident alphabeta T cells that are also sequenced, and this complicates analysis of the scalp TCR repertoire.

The germline V gene sets CDR1 to SGDLS and CDR2 to YYNGEE. V is reduced by 0 bases and J by 6 bases, leaving a spacing of 16 bases between them. The CDR3 spans 16 residues, from the cysteine through the phenylalanine. Kept here is only the CDR3 DNA, which spans 48 bases and is read in frame from base 1. The library was generated by the immunoSEQ multiplex PCR assay. To provide template for TCR sequencing, every sample had RNA extracted and reverse transcribed into cDNA. First-strand cDNA was synthesized using SuperScript III with a 2:1 mix of oligo-dT and random hexamers. Amplification bias was assessed with a synthetic immune receptor repertoire, and residual bias was removed computationally. Per the authors' processing: After raw reads were preprocessed to remove errors, the CDR3 was defined following IMGT conventions as running from the conserved cysteine to phenylalanine. Clonality was calculated as 1 minus Shannon entropy normalized by log2 of the number of productive unique TCRs. Scalp TCRbeta sequences were cross-referenced with sorted blood CD4 and CD8 repertoires so that the CD4 or CD8 identity of scalp clones could be inferred. TCRdb retrieved this table from immuneACCESS and kept in-frame rearrangements only. Not all clones are present; in checked studies, unresolved V genes account for under half, and no reason is known for the remainder. That table is the source of V, J and clone size, and D and trimming were worked out from the DNA. For this sample the table gives hundreds of thousands of clones, of which 58% were detected only once. Under 2% of the sample is held by the ten biggest clonotypes.

Remarks on this clone: This clone's antigen is unknown. The sample holds no much larger clone one base away, and base qualities are not on file.

Taken with the paper, the label for time point translates to: around 22 weeks on oral tofacitinib. The sample's treatment or condition label, in plain terms: oral pan-JAK inhibitor, 5-10 mg twice daily. Lesional scalp punch biopsies and peripheral blood were collected from alopecia areata patients. PBMCs were isolated by density centrifugation and stained for CD3, CD4 and CD8, and CD4+ and CD8+ T cells were sorted on a FACSAria. Recombination joined TRBV9 with TRBJ2-1; perhaps TRBD2 is the D gene, with 6 bases matching. This clonotype was obtained from a human donor with alopecia areata. The input for sequencing was CD4+ T cells sorted from blood, taken at week 24, from a patient treated with tofacitinib. This receptor has the CDR3 CASSVEVGGASNEQFF. In nucleotide form, the sequence is TGTGCCAGCAGCGTAGAGGTGGGGGGTGCAAGCAATGAGCAGTTCTTC.